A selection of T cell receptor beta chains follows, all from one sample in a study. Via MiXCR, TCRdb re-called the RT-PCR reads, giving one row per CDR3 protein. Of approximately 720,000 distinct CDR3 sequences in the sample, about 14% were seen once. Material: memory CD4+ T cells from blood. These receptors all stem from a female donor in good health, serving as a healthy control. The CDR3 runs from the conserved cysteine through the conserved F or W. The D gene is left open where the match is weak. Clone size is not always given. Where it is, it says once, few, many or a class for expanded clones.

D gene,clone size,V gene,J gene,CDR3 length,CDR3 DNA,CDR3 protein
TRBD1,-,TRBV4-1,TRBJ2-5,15,TGCGCCAGCAGCCAACAGGGGGCTAAACAAGAGACCCAGTACTTC,CASSQQGAKQETQYF
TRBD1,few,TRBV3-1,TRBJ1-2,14,TGTGCCAGCAGCCAAGTGGACAGGGGGCAAGGCTACACCTTC,CASSQVDRGQGYTF
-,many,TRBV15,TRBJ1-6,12,TGTGCCACCAGCAGGCTAGATTCACCCCTCCACTTT,CATSRLDSPLHF
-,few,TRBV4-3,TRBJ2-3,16,TGCGCCAGCAGCCGATCAGGGCGAGGGCAATCGGATACGCAGTATTTT,CASSRSGRGQSDTQYF
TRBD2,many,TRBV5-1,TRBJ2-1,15,TGCGCCAGCAGGGGACTAAGCGGGAGGGTGGTTGAGCAGTTCTTC,CASRGLSGRVVEQFF
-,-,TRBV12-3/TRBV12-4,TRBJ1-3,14,TGTACCAGCAGACAACAGAGCTCTGGAAACACCATATATTTT,CTSRQQSSGNTIYF
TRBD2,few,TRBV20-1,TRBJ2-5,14,TGCAGTGGGGGCGGGAGGGCCTTTTTAGAGACCCAGTACTTC,CSGGGRAFLETQYF
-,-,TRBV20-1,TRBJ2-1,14,TGCAGTGCTAAAACGACTAAAATCGACAATGAGCAGTTCTTC,CSAKTTKIDNEQFF
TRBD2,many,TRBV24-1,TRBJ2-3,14,TGTGCCACCAGTGAGGGCGGGAGTGGAGATACGCAGTATTTT,CATSEGGSGDTQYF
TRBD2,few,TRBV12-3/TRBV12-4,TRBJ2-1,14,TGTGCCAGCAGTCTGTCCGGGGACTACCATGAGCAGTTCTTC,CASSLSGDYHEQFF
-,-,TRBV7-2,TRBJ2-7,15,TGTGCCAGCAGCCTTATGTGGACAGAATCCTACGAGCAGTACTTC,CASSLMWTESYEQYF
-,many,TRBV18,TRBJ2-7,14,TGTGCCAGCTCACGCTCAGGGACCTCTTACGAGCAGTACTTC,CASSRSGTSYEQYF
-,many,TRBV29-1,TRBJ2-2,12,TGCAGCGTCCAGGGGTTGGCCGGGGAGCTGTTTTTT,CSVQGLAGELFF
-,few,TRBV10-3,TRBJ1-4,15,TGTGCCATCAGTGTTTACCCAGGATCGAATGAAAAACTGTTTTTT,CAISVYPGSNEKLFF
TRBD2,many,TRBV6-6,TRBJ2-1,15,TGTGCCAGCAGTTTTACTAGCGGACCATACAATGAGCAGTTCTTC,CASSFTSGPYNEQFF
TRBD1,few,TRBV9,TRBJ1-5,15,TGTGCCAGCAGCGTGGGACAGGGGCTAAATCAGCCCCAGCATTTT,CASSVGQGLNQPQHF
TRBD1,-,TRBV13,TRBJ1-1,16,TGTGCCAGCAGCTTAAGGGGTAGGGGGACAGAAAATGAAGCTTTCTTT,CASSLRGRGTENEAFF
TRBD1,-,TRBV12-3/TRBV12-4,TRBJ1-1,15,TGTGCCAGCAGTTTTAGGACGACAGGGGCTCCTGAAGCTTTCTTT,CASSFRTTGAPEAFF
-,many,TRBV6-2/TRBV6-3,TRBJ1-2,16,TGTGCCAGCAGTTACTCAGGCAGCCTAGCTAACTATGGCTACACCTTC,CASSYSGSLANYGYTF
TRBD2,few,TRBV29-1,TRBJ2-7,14,TGCAGCGTTGATACAGCGGGAGGGCCTCGGGAGCAGTACTTC,CSVDTAGGPREQYF
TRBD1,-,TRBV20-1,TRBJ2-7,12,TGCAGCATCAACAGGGGTGGCAACGAGCAGTACTTC,CSINRGGNEQYF
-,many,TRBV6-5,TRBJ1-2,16,TGTGCCAGCAGACCCTTCCCGGACACGGGTAAACCTGGCTACACCTTC,CASRPFPDTGKPGYTF
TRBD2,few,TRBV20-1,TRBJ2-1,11,TGCAGTGCTCGGCCGGGACTAGCGGGTTTCTTC,CSARPGLAGFF
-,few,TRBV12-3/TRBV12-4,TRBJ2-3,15,TGTGCCAGCAGTTCACAGACTACTAGCACAGATACGCAGTATTTT,CASSSQTTSTDTQYF
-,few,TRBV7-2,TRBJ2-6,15,TGTGCCAGCATCCGTGGGCGCTCTGGGGCCAACGTCCTGACTTTC,CASIRGRSGANVLTF
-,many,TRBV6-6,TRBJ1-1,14,TGTGCCAGCAGTTACGTACAGTCCGGCACTGAAGCTTTCTTT,CASSYVQSGTEAFF
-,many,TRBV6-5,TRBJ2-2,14,TGTGCCAGCACCATAACAGGGAACACCGGGGAGCTGTTTTTT,CASTITGNTGELFF
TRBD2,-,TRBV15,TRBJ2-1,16,TGTGCCACCAGCAGGGGAGGGACTAGCGGCTACAATGAGCAGTTCTTC,CATSRGGTSGYNEQFF
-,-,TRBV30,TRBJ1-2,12,TGTGCCTGGAGTGGGGGCTCTTGGGGCTACACCTTC,CAWSGGSWGYTF
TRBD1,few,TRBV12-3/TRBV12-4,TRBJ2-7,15,TGTGCCAGCAGTTTATATCGGGACAGAACCTACGAGCAGTACTTC,CASSLYRDRTYEQYF
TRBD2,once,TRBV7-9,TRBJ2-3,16,TGTGCCAGCAGCAGGGGACTAGCGGGAGAATTAGATACGCAGTATTTT,CASSRGLAGELDTQYF
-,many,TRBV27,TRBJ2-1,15,TGTGCCAGCAGTACGACTAGCTGGAGGGGGAATGAGCAGTTCTTC,CASSTTSWRGNEQFF
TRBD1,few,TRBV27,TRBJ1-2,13,TGTGCCAGCAGTACCTACCGGGACAGTGGCTACACCTTC,CASSTYRDSGYTF
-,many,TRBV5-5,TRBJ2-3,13,TGTGCCAGCAGCGTCCCTCAGGGGGATACGCAGTATTTT,CASSVPQGDTQYF
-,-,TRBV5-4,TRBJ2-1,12,TGTGCCAGCAGCAGACCGGGGGTTGAGCAGTTCTTC,CASSRPGVEQFF
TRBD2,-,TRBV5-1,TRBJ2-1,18,TGCGCCAGCAGCTTGTGGCTAGCGGGGATGAGCTCCTACAATGAGCAGTTCTTC,CASSLWLAGMSSYNEQFF
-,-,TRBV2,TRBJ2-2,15,TGTGCCAGCAGTGAGGCCTCGGGAGTGGTCGGGGAGCTGTTTTTT,CASSEASGVVGELFF
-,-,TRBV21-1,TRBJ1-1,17,TGTGCCAGCAGCAATGCCGGGACAGGGAGTAGGGTATGGGAAGCTTTCTTT,CASSNAGTGSRVWEAFF
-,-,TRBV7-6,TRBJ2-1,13,TGTGCCAGCAGCTTAGACTATAACAATGAGCAGTTCTTC,CASSLDYNNEQFF
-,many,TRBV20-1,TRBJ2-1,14,TGCAGTGCTAATCCCCGCGGATCCTACAATGAGCAGTTCTTC,CSANPRGSYNEQFF
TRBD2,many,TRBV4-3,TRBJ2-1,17,TGCGCCAGCAGCCAGACCTATAGCGGGAGTTTTGGGGATGAGCAGTTCTTC,CASSQTYSGSFGDEQFF
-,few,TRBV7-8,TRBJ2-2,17,TGTGCCAGCAGCGCGTCCCGGGCCGCAAGGGAGACCGGGGAGCTGTTTTTT,CASSASRAARETGELFF
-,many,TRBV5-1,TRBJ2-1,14,TGCGCCAGCAGCACGGGATTTACCTACAATGAGCAGTTCTTC,CASSTGFTYNEQFF
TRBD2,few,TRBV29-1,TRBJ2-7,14,TGCAGCGTTGCCCTTCCGGGACTAGCGAGTGAGCAGTACTTC,CSVALPGLASEQYF
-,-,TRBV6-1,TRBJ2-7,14,TGTGCCAGCAGGGTTGGGACCTCTAGGTACGAGCAGTACTTC,CASRVGTSRYEQYF
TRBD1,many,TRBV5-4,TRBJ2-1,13,TGTGCCAGCAGCTCTGGGACAGGCACTGAGCAGTTCTTC,CASSSGTGTEQFF
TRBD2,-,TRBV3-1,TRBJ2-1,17,TGTGCCAGCAGCCTTGGAGGGTCTAGCGGGAGCTACAATGAGCAGTTCTTC,CASSLGGSSGSYNEQFF
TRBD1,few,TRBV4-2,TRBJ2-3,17,TGTGCCAGCAGCCAAGATTACAGACAGGGGGCGGAGGATACGCAGTATTTT,CASSQDYRQGAEDTQYF
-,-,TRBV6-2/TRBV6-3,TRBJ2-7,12,TGTGCCAGCAGTTACGTAGGGGCCGAGCAGTACTTC,CASSYVGAEQYF
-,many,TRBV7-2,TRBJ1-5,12,TGTGCCAGCAGCTTAGCGGCAGGGCCCCAGCATTTT,CASSLAAGPQHF
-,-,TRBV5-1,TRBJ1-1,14,TGCGCCAGCAGCTTAGGGGCGCGGGTCACTGAAGCTTTCTTT,CASSLGARVTEAFF
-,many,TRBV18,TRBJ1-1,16,TGTGCCAGCTCACCATCCAGGCGCACCGCGAACACTGAAGCTTTCTTT,CASSPSRRTANTEAFF
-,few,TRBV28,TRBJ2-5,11,TGTGCCAGCAGTCTTGGGAATACCCAGTACTTC,CASSLGNTQYF
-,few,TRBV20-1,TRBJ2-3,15,TGCAGTGCTAGAGATCGGAGCGGACCCACAGATACGCAGTATTTT,CSARDRSGPTDTQYF